This T cell receptor (beta chain) was profiled in a study of shared clonotypes between healthy human individuals. Germline CDR1 reads MNHEY; CDR2 reads SVGAGI. CDR3 size: 13 residues. The V segment lost 7 bases and the J segment 7 bases; nucleotides outside the gene matches: 4. The study ran the assay at deep level. TCRdb's copy holds only in-frame clones and misses some; the assay was immunoSEQ multiplex PCR. The sample records over 400,000 clones, over 70% being singletons. The material sequenced was PBMCs. This clonotype was sampled from a woman aged 40 to 55 in good health. Some clones in this sample may be carry-over from other donors' samples. The rearrangement joins TRBV6-5 to TRBJ2-2; 9 bases line up with TRBD1. CDR3 in amino acids: CASNRQGVGELFF. The CDR3 DNA sequence: TGTGCCAGCAATAGACAGGGGGTCGGGGAGCTGTTTTTT.